The clone carrying this TCR beta chain appeared a few times. What it binds is not known. The V and J ends lost 2 bases and 7 bases, in that order; junction bases with no gene match: 17. Per germline, CDR1 SGHAT and CDR2 FQNNGV. The CDR3 loop spans 19 amino acids. The sample originates from a study of T cells after yellow fever vaccination. Regarding the study as a whole: Most primary-vaccination clones recurred post-booster (roughly 96% CD4, just over 85% CD8). On re-exposure, the response was weaker but peaked faster, at day 5 versus 15.

A process of 5'RACE template switching, which added a universal primer site and UMIs, was used to make TCR cDNA. TCRdb reprocessed the 5' RACE reads via MiXCR and lists one record per CDR3 protein. Here the sample spans about 340,000 distinct CDR3 sequences, approximately 9% being singletons. The chain uses TRBV11-2 and TRBJ2-1, with 10 nucleotides matching TRBD2. This TCR derives from a young man who received the YFV17D yellow fever vaccine. This sample comprised PBMCs, obtained on the day of the first yellow fever vaccination. CDR3 in amino acids: CASSLSRLAGAIVGNEQFF. The CDR3 nucleotides are TGTGCCAGCAGCTTAAGTCGGCTAGCGGGGGCCATCGTGGGGAATGAGCAGTTCTTC.